Shown below are 26 T cell receptor beta chains from a single sample sequenced in a study of beta chain features in type 1 diabetes. What was sequenced were expressed TCRB transcripts, since all of the isolated RNA had been reverse transcribed. Clones were read by immunoSEQ multiplex PCR, and TCRdb kept only the in-frame ones, dropping some. The repertoire includes under 300,000 clones, 8% of them detected once, and approximately 1% sits in the top ten. The sample taken for sequencing was central memory CD4+ T cells from blood. These receptors were taken from a woman under 30 in good health.

This clone was picked up a small number of times. This rearrangement joins TRBV29-1 to TRBJ2-5; D possibly corresponds to TRBD1 (5 bases). Deletions cut 2 bases from V and 4 bases from J, with 11 bases between. CDR1 is SQVTM and CDR2 is ANQGSEA in the germline V gene. The CDR3 covers 13 residues. In DNA form, the CDR3 reads TGCAGCGTTGAACGAGAAGGGGTAGAGACCCAGTACTTC. Its protein is CSVEREGVETQYF. The entire variable domain, with the rest obtained from reference TRBV29-1 and TRBJ2-5, is as follows: SAVISQKPSRDICQRGTSLTIQCQVDSQVTMMFWYRQQPGQSLTLIATANQGSEATYESGFVIDKFPISRPNLTFSTLTVSNMSPEDSSIYLCSVEREGVETQYFGPGTRLLVL.

J is TRBJ1-1 and V is TRBV29-1; 7 bases are shared with TRBD1. The germline V gene has CDR1 SQVTM and CDR2 ANQGSEA. This CDR3 region has 13 residues. J was trimmed by 0 bases and V by 6 bases; bases with no gene match: 4. CDR3 coding DNA: TGCAGCGTACTCAGGGGGATGAACACTGAAGCTTTCTTT. Protein product: CSVLRGMNTEAFF.

The V gene is TRBV5-4, the J gene TRBJ2-2; 8 nucleotides agree with TRBD1. The junction had 8 bases not matched to a gene; V was cut back by 5 bases and J by 5 bases. Germline lookup yields CDR1 SGHNT and CDR2 YYREEE (reference sequence). The CDR3 has 15 residues. DNA for the CDR3: TGTGCCAGCAGTCCCACAGGGGGTAATACCGGGGAGCTGTTTTTT. It encodes CASSPTGGNTGELFF.

This clone has just a few counts. Other nucleotide sequences from this sample produce the same CDR3. The rearrangement joins TRBV30 to TRBJ1-5; no clear D. V lost 5 bases and J lost 0, with 14 bases in between. CDR3 length: 15 amino acids. Germline V CDR1 and CDR2: GTSNPN, SVGIG (reference sequence). CDR3 loop: CAWSAGGNSNQPQHF. The CDR3 nucleotides are TGTGCCTGGTCGGCAGGAGGTAATAGCAATCAGCCCCAGCATTTT.

This chain connects TRBV18 to TRBJ2-2; no definite D call. The CDR3 is 14 amino acids. Looked up from germline, CDR1 is KGHSH and CDR2 is LQKENI. Trimming removed 1 base from V and 1 base from J, with 4 bases in between. The DNA for the CDR3 is TGTGCCAGCTCACCACAACTGAACACCGGGGAGCTGTTTTTT. Its protein product is CASSPQLNTGELFF.

The chain has TRBV27 and TRBJ1-6, with D possibly matching TRBD1 (5 bases). The CDR3 consists of 15 residues. Trimming pared 8 bases from V and 7 bases from J, leaving 18 bases between. Looked up from germline, CDR1 is MNHEY and CDR2 is SMNVEV (reference sequence). CDR3 DNA sequence: TGTGCCAGCGGCTTGGGGCGGATCCTAAATTCACCCCTCCACTTT. It codes for CASGLGRILNSPLHF.

CDR3 in DNA: TGTGCCAGCAGCTTCCCAGCGGGGGGGACAGATACGCAGTATTTT. Translation: CASSFPAGGTDTQYF. V and J are TRBV7-9 and TRBJ2-3, with 10 bases identical to TRBD2. Germline V gene sequence: CDR1 SEHNR, CDR2 FQNEAQ (reference sequence). J was trimmed by 3 bases and V by 3 bases; bases with no gene match: 3. This CDR3 comprises 15 residues.

This clone occurred a few times. This chain connects TRBV14 to TRBJ2-5; possibly TRBD1 or TRBD2 for D (5 bases each). The CDR3 is made up of 16 amino acids. Trimming cost V 1 base and J 4 bases, with 16 bases left between them. The V gene's germline CDR1 is SGHDN and CDR2 FVKESK. This CDR3 is CASSQGGSGLRETQYF. The CDR3 nucleotides are TGTGCCAGCAGCCAAGGAGGGTCGGGGCTACGAGAGACCCAGTACTTC.

This clone was seen more than once but under ten times. The genes are TRBV7-2 and TRBJ2-7; D gene ambiguous. The CDR3 is 13 residues long. Germline lookup yields CDR1 SGHTA and CDR2 FQGNSA. Trimming stripped 5 bases from V and 3 bases from J, with 11 bases between. This CDR3 is CASSLHSSYEQYF. The DNA of the CDR3 is TGTGCCAGCAGCCTCCATTCCAGCTACGAGCAGTACTTC. Complete variable domain (other parts from reference TRBV7-2 and TRBJ2-7): GAGVSQSPSNKVTEKGKDVELRCDPISGHTALYWYRQSLGQGLEFLIYFQGNSAPDKSGLPSDRFSAERTGGSVSTLTIQRTQQEDSAVYLCASSLHSSYEQYFGPGTRLTVT.

This clone was seen a handful of times. The gene calls are TRBV19 and TRBJ1-5; D is undetermined. The germline V and J ends were trimmed by 6 bases and 5 bases, with 11 bases remaining between them. The V gene's germline CDR1 is LNHDA and CDR2 SQIVND (reference sequence). The CDR3 spans 13 residues. The CDR3 reads CASSLDADQPQHF. The CDR3 coding sequence is TGTGCCAGTAGCTTGGACGCGGATCAGCCCCAGCATTTT.

This rearrangement joins TRBV4-1 to TRBJ2-1; 11 bases map to TRBD2. The CDR3 is 17 amino acids. The V gene's germline CDR1 is MGHRA and CDR2 YSYEKL. The ends lost 3 bases at V and 3 bases at J; junction bases unmatched: 7. CDR3 sequence (DNA): TGCGCCAGCAGCCAGCGCGCCGGGACTAGCGGCTACAATGAGCAGTTCTTC. Protein product: CASSQRAGTSGYNEQFF.

The chain is built from TRBV14 and TRBJ2-1, with D perhaps matching TRBD2 (7 bases). CDR1 and CDR2 from the germline V gene are SGHDN and FVKESK. CDR3 length: 17 residues. The V end lost 2 bases, the J end lost 2 bases, and 16 bases lay between the germline ends. DNA for the CDR3: TGTGCCAGCAGCCAAAGGGGGAGGGCTCCGCCCTACAATGAGCAGTTCTTC. Translated, it gives CASSQRGRAPPYNEQFF.

This clone was detected ten times or more. The chain recombines TRBV7-9 with TRBJ1-1; D gene uncertain. The germline V gene encodes CDR1 SEHNR and CDR2 FQNEAQ (reference sequence). The V and J ends lost 4 bases and 3 bases respectively, with 12 bases between them. The CDR3 loop spans 14 amino acids. CDR3 in amino acids: CASSSQSAHTEAFF. The DNA of the CDR3 is TGTGCCAGCAGCTCCCAGTCTGCACACACTGAAGCTTTCTTT.

The chain joins TRBV5-1 to TRBJ1-5, with D uncertain. V lost 6 bases and J lost 1, with 14 bases in between. CDR3 length: 15 residues. CDR1 SGHRS and CDR2 YFSETQ come from the germline V gene. In nucleotides, the CDR3 is TGCGCCAGCACCGGCCCGTCCATCAGCAATCAGCCCCAGCATTTT. Protein product: CASTGPSISNQPQHF.

This clone was counted a few times. The chain is built from TRBV28 and TRBJ1-3; weak D call: TRBD1 (5 bases). This CDR3 is built from 15 residues. Per germline, CDR1 MDHEN and CDR2 SYDVKM. The V end was cut by 6 bases, the J end by 0 bases, with 12 bases between. The DNA of the CDR3 is TGTGCCAGCAGACAAGGAGGGACCTCTGGAAACACCATATATTTT. This sequence encodes CASRQGGTSGNTIYF. Full variable domain (rest looked up from reference TRBV28 and TRBJ1-3): DVKVTQSSRYLVKRTGEKVFLECVQDMDHENMFWYRQDPGLGLRLIYFSYDVKMKEKGDIPEGYSVSREKKERFSLILESASTNQTSMYLCASRQGGTSGNTIYFGEGSWLTVV.

The V call is TRBV5-6, the J call TRBJ1-5; D possibly corresponds to TRBD1 (6 bases). The germline CDR1 and CDR2 sequences are SGHDT and YYEEEE. V was shortened by 4 bases and J by 4 bases, with 18 bases between the two germline ends. The CDR3 extends over 16 amino acids. Here the CDR3 reads CASSPATGGWNQPQHF. The CDR3 DNA sequence: TGTGCCAGCAGCCCGGCTACTGGGGGCTGGAATCAGCCCCAGCATTTT.

This clone turned up a few times. This sequence joins TRBV18 and TRBJ2-1, with TRBD1 matching 12 bases. Per germline, CDR1 KGHSH and CDR2 LQKENI. The CDR3 consists of 14 residues. Trimming at V came to 6 bases and at J to 8 bases, leaving 5 bases not matched to a gene. This chain's CDR3 is CASSTGTGGYEQFF. The CDR3 nucleotides are TGTGCCAGCTCGACCGGGACAGGGGGCTATGAGCAGTTCTTC.

V is TRBV5-1 and J is TRBJ1-2, with 8 bases matching TRBD1. Looked up from germline, CDR1 is SGHRS and CDR2 is YFSETQ. This CDR3 spans 14 amino acids. With 1 base clipped from V and 4 bases from J, the junction kept 3 bases outside the gene matches. The CDR3 loop reads CASSLTTGGYGYTF. The CDR3 DNA sequence: TGCGCCAGCAGCTTGACCACAGGGGGCTATGGCTACACCTTC.

The chain is built from TRBV15 and TRBJ1-5; 7 bases agree with TRBD1. Losses at the gene ends were 6 bases for V and 5 bases for J; bases not matched to a gene: 10. CDR3 length: 15 residues. Germline V gene lookup returns CDR1 LNHNV and CDR2 YYDKDF (reference sequence). CDR3 DNA: TGTGCCACCAGTCAGAAGGGACAGCGTCATCAGCCCCAGCATTTT. Amino acids: CATSQKGQRHQPQHF.

The chain links TRBV7-9 to TRBJ1-6, with D unclear. This CDR3 has 13 residues. V dropped 4 bases and J dropped 13 bases, with 14 bases sitting between them. Germline CDR1 is SEHNR and CDR2 is FQNEAQ (reference sequence). The DNA for the CDR3 is TGTGCCAGCAGCTCGATCGTTGGGTCCCCCCTCCACTTT. Translation: CASSSIVGSPLHF. The full variable domain, in which reference TRBV7-9 and TRBJ1-6 provide the parts outside the CDR3, is DTGVSQNPRHKITKRGQNVTFRCDPISEHNRLYWYRQTLGQGPEFLTYFQNEAQLEKSRLLSDRFSAERPKGSFSTLEIQRTEQGDSAMYLCASSSIVGSPLHFGNGTRLTVT.

This clone appeared a few times. This chain joins TRBV6-5 and TRBJ2-5; 13 nucleotides align to TRBD2. Per germline, CDR1 MNHEY and CDR2 SVGAGI. CDR3 length: 15 amino acids. V was pared by 6 bases and J by 3 bases, with 4 bases of the junction left unmatched. CDR3 nucleotide sequence: TGTGCCAGCAGCGGACTAGCGGGGGCGGAAGAGACCCAGTACTTC. Amino acids: CASSGLAGAEETQYF.

The V call is TRBV29-1, the J call TRBJ2-1, with 8 bases identical to TRBD1. Germline lookup yields CDR1 SQVTM and CDR2 ANQGSEA. The trim removed 1 base at V and 2 bases at J, leaving 1 base unmatched. This CDR3 comprises 14 residues. The CDR3 reads CSVEGTGTYNEQFF. The CDR3, as DNA: TGCAGCGTTGAAGGGACAGGGACCTACAATGAGCAGTTCTTC.

V is TRBV6-5 and J is TRBJ2-3; unclear D gene. Per the germline V gene, CDR1 is MNHEY and CDR2 is SVGAGI. The CDR3 covers 12 residues. Between the trimmed V and J ends, which lost 7 bases and 7 bases, there was a span of 12 bases. This CDR3 is CASTTGLYTQYF. In nucleotides, the CDR3 is TGTGCCAGCACTACCGGGCTTTATACGCAGTATTTT.

This clone has just a few counts. This chain connects TRBV7-2 to TRBJ2-1, with a weak D call TRBD1 (6 bases). Trimming left V 1 base short and J 4 bases short, with 11 bases between. CDR3 length: 15 residues. CDR1 and CDR2 (germline): SGHTA, FQGNSA. Written as DNA, the CDR3 is TGTGCCAGCAGCTTAGAAGGACAGCGGTACAATGAGCAGTTCTTC. Translating it yields CASSLEGQRYNEQFF. Complete variable domain (other parts from reference TRBV7-2 and TRBJ2-1): GAGVSQSPSNKVTEKGKDVELRCDPISGHTALYWYRQSLGQGLEFLIYFQGNSAPDKSGLPSDRFSAERTGGSVSTLTIQRTQQEDSAVYLCASSLEGQRYNEQFFGPGTRLTVL.

The CDR3 loop is CASSLPTDSYEQYF. CDR3 DNA: TGCGCCAGCAGCTTACCGACAGACTCCTACGAGCAGTACTTC. The genes are TRBV5-1 and TRBJ2-7; TRBD1 is a possible D gene (5 bases). V was pared by 2 bases and J by 0 bases, with 9 bases between. CDR3 size: 14 residues. CDR1 and CDR2 from the germline V gene are SGHRS and YFSETQ.

In this sample, this clone turned up a few times. V usage is TRBV11-3 and J usage is TRBJ2-6, with a possible D match to TRBD1 (5 bases). Trimming shortened V by 1 base and J by 2 bases, and 6 bases separated the two germline ends. Germline CDR1 SGHNT, CDR2 YENEEA. CDR3 size: 15 residues. DNA of the CDR3: TGTGCCAGCAGCTTAGGGGGCACTGGGGCCAACGTCCTGACTTTC. It specifies CASSLGGTGANVLTF.